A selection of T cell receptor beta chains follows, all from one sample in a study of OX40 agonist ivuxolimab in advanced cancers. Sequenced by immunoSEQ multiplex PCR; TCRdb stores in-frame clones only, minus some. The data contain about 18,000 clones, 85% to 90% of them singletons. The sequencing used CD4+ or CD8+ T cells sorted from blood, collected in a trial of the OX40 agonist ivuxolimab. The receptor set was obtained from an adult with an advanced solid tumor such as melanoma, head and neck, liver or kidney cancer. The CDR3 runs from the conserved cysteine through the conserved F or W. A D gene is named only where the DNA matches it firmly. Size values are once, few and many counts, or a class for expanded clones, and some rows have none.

DNA: TGTGCCAGCAGTCTTGACAGGGGTGGCGAGCAGTACTTC
CDR3: CASSLDRGGEQYF
J: TRBJ2-7
size: NA
D: TRBD1
V: TRBV27

DNA: TGTGCCAGCAGTCCGGTGGGGAGGGGGTTATCTTCCTACGAGCAGTACTTC
CDR3: CASSPVGRGLSSYEQYF
J: TRBJ2-7
size: NA
D: NA
V: TRBV27

DNA: TGTGCCAGCAGCAGCGGGACTAGCGGAAAGGGTGAGCAGTTCTTC
CDR3: CASSSGTSGKGEQFF
J: TRBJ2-1
size: NA
D: TRBD2
V: TRBV6-5

DNA: TGTGCCAGCAGCGGCAACCAGGTCAACACTGAAGCTTTCTTT
CDR3: CASSGNQVNTEAFF
J: TRBJ1-1
size: once
D: NA
V: TRBV7-9

DNA: TGTGCCAGCACCCGGACTAGCGGGGAATTCGGGGAGACCCAGTACTTC
CDR3: CASTRTSGEFGETQYF
J: TRBJ2-5
size: NA
D: TRBD2
V: TRBV2

DNA: TGTGCCAGCAGTCACGAACAGGTTTCCTACGAGCAGTACTTC
CDR3: CASSHEQVSYEQYF
J: TRBJ2-7
size: NA
D: NA
V: TRBV6-6

DNA: TGTGCCAGCAGCAAAGGGACTAGCCAAGAGACCCAGTACTTC
CDR3: CASSKGTSQETQYF
J: TRBJ2-5
size: NA
D: TRBD2
V: TRBV11-2

DNA: TGTGCCAGCAGCTTAGGGCTAGCGGGAGGCAATGAGCAGTTCTTC
CDR3: CASSLGLAGGNEQFF
J: TRBJ2-1
size: NA
D: TRBD2
V: TRBV7-7

DNA: TGTGCCAGCAGCGTAGGAGGGACAGATTACGAGCAGTACTTC
CDR3: CASSVGGTDYEQYF
J: TRBJ2-7
size: NA
D: TRBD1
V: TRBV9

DNA: TGCACCAGCAGCCAAGGGACAGGGGCTGAAAAACTGTTTTTT
CDR3: CTSSQGTGAEKLFF
J: TRBJ1-4
size: NA
D: NA
V: TRBV1

DNA: TGTGCCAGCAGCTCGACCCTTGTTGGCTACAATGAGCAGTTCTTC
CDR3: CASSSTLVGYNEQFF
J: TRBJ2-1
size: NA
D: NA
V: TRBV7-3

DNA: TGTGCCAGCAGCTTTGTTACAGGGGGCTCTATCGGGGAGCTGTTTTTT
CDR3: CASSFVTGGSIGELFF
J: TRBJ2-2
size: NA
D: TRBD1
V: TRBV7-6

DNA: TGTGCCTGGAGTACCGGGACGGGGGGCTACGAGCAGTACTTC
CDR3: CAWSTGTGGYEQYF
J: TRBJ2-7
size: NA
D: TRBD2
V: TRBV30

DNA: TGTGCCAGCAGCCAAGACCGGACTAGCGGGGCAGATACGCAGTATTTT
CDR3: CASSQDRTSGADTQYF
J: TRBJ2-3
size: NA
D: TRBD2
V: TRBV4-2

DNA: TGTGCCAGTAGTATAGGGCGGTATAGCAATCAGCCCCAGCATTTT
CDR3: CASSIGRYSNQPQHF
J: TRBJ1-5
size: once
D: NA
V: TRBV19

DNA: TGCGCCAGCAGCCAAAAGACTAGCGAAGCTTACGAGCAGTACTTC
CDR3: CASSQKTSEAYEQYF
J: TRBJ2-7
size: NA
D: TRBD2
V: TRBV4-1

DNA: TGTGCCAGCAGCTTAGCGGGGGGCGAGCAGTACTTC
CDR3: CASSLAGGEQYF
J: TRBJ2-7
size: NA
D: NA
V: TRBV7-9

DNA: TGTGCCAGCAGCCCTTATCAGGGGGAAGACTATGGCTACACCTTC
CDR3: CASSPYQGEDYGYTF
J: TRBJ1-2
size: NA
D: TRBD1
V: TRBV7-9

DNA: TGCGCCAGCAGCCAGGATTCCGGGGGCTTTAATGAAAAACTGTTTTTT
CDR3: CASSQDSGGFNEKLFF
J: TRBJ1-4
size: NA
D: NA
V: TRBV4-3

DNA: TGCGCCAGCAGCTTGGGGGACAGCGGCTACAATGAGCAGTTCTTC
CDR3: CASSLGDSGYNEQFF
J: TRBJ2-1
size: NA
D: TRBD1
V: TRBV5-1

DNA: TGTGCCAGCTCACCACCGGGACAGGACTATGGCTACACCTTC
CDR3: CASSPPGQDYGYTF
J: TRBJ1-2
size: NA
D: TRBD1
V: TRBV18

DNA: TGTGCCAGCAGCACTACAGGGGGCAATCAGCCCCAGCATTTT
CDR3: CASSTTGGNQPQHF
J: TRBJ1-5
size: NA
D: TRBD1
V: TRBV11-3

DNA: TGTGCCAGCAGTCCTGTTGGTAGCGGCCTATTCCTCCTTTACTACGAGCAGTACTTC
CDR3: CASSPVGSGLFLLYYEQYF
J: TRBJ2-7
size: NA
D: NA
V: TRBV6-8

DNA: TGTGCCAGCAGCTTAAATCCCGACAGCACGCGCTACTATGGCTACACCTTC
CDR3: CASSLNPDSTRYYGYTF
J: TRBJ1-2
size: NA
D: NA
V: TRBV7-9

DNA: TGTGCCAGCAGTGAAGTTCCCGGGAGCGGGGAGCTGTTTTTT
CDR3: CASSEVPGSGELFF
J: TRBJ2-2
size: NA
D: NA
V: TRBV2

DNA: TGCGCCAGCAGCCAGGGGGGGCGCTATGAGCAGTTCTTC
CDR3: CASSQGGRYEQFF
J: TRBJ2-1
size: NA
D: NA
V: TRBV4-1

DNA: TGTGCCTGGAGTGTTGGTAGGGGGCCTTACGAGCAGTACTTC
CDR3: CAWSVGRGPYEQYF
J: TRBJ2-7
size: NA
D: TRBD1
V: TRBV30

DNA: TGTGCCAGCTCAATGAGGCCCTGCGGGGGGTTCATAGGCTCCTACAATGAGCAGTTCTTC
CDR3: CASSMRPCGGFIGSYNEQFF
J: TRBJ2-1
size: NA
D: NA
V: TRBV21-1

DNA: TGTGCCAGCAGCCCGGACAGGGGGCTTGACGAGCAGTACTTC
CDR3: CASSPDRGLDEQYF
J: TRBJ2-7
size: NA
D: TRBD1
V: TRBV14

DNA: TGTGCCAGCAGTGAAGCGGGACCCACAGATACGCAGTATTTT
CDR3: CASSEAGPTDTQYF
J: TRBJ2-3
size: NA
D: NA
V: TRBV6-1

DNA: TGTGCCAGCAGCGCGGGACCAGGGGGTAATTCACCCCTCCACTTT
CDR3: CASSAGPGGNSPLHF
J: TRBJ1-6
size: NA
D: TRBD1
V: TRBV9

DNA: TGCGCCAGCAGCCAAGTGGTCTCCTTCCGGGGGCCTTGGGCTAACTATGGCTACACCTTC
CDR3: CASSQVVSFRGPWANYGYTF
J: TRBJ1-2
size: NA
D: NA
V: TRBV4-3

DNA: TGTGCCAGCAGTGTCGGAGACTCCTACGAGCAGTACTTC
CDR3: CASSVGDSYEQYF
J: TRBJ2-7
size: NA
D: NA
V: TRBV6-5

DNA: TGTGCCAGCAGCCAAGTCAGCGGGACTGGAGAGCAGTACTTC
CDR3: CASSQVSGTGEQYF
J: TRBJ2-7
size: once
D: TRBD2
V: TRBV14

DNA: TGTGCCAGCAGCTTTCTGGGGTCAGGGTACAATGAGCAGTTCTTC
CDR3: CASSFLGSGYNEQFF
J: TRBJ2-1
size: NA
D: NA
V: TRBV7-9

DNA: TGTGCCAGTAGCAAGCGGGGGTACGAGCAGTACTTC
CDR3: CASSKRGYEQYF
J: TRBJ2-7
size: NA
D: TRBD2
V: TRBV19

DNA: TGTGCCAGCAGTGAACGGACAGACGCTCCTAACTATGGCTACACCTTC
CDR3: CASSERTDAPNYGYTF
J: TRBJ1-2
size: NA
D: NA
V: TRBV6-1

DNA: TGTGCCAGCAGCGTAGGGGGCGCAGGGGTGTTGGTGGCCCAGTACTTC
CDR3: CASSVGGAGVLVAQYF
J: TRBJ2-5
size: NA
D: NA
V: TRBV9

DNA: TGTGCCAGCAGCTTGGAGGGGCCCACTGAAGCTTTCTTT
CDR3: CASSLEGPTEAFF
J: TRBJ1-1
size: NA
D: NA
V: TRBV7-8

DNA: TGTGCCAGCAGCTCCAGGGGGCTTGTTGAAGCTTTCTTT
CDR3: CASSSRGLVEAFF
J: TRBJ1-1
size: NA
D: TRBD1
V: TRBV28

DNA: TGTGCCAGCAGCTCCGGGACCGCGATTAACTATGGCTACACCTTC
CDR3: CASSSGTAINYGYTF
J: TRBJ1-2
size: few
D: NA
V: TRBV5-4

DNA: TGTGCCAGCAGTTTGGGACAGGGGGTCTACGAGCAGTACTTC
CDR3: CASSLGQGVYEQYF
J: TRBJ2-7
size: NA
D: TRBD1
V: TRBV27

DNA: TGTGCCAGCAGTTTATCACACCGCAATGAGCAGTTCTTC
CDR3: CASSLSHRNEQFF
J: TRBJ2-1
size: NA
D: NA
V: TRBV27

DNA: TGTGCCAGCAGCGACCCCCGACAGGGAGGAGAGAACACTGAAGCTTTCTTT
CDR3: CASSDPRQGGENTEAFF
J: TRBJ1-1
size: NA
D: TRBD1
V: TRBV9

DNA: TGTGCCAGCAGTTTAAGGGCAACTGATGGCTACACCTTC
CDR3: CASSLRATDGYTF
J: TRBJ1-2
size: NA
D: NA
V: TRBV27

DNA: TGTGCCAGCAGTGAAACAGTCAGGGGGACAGATACGCAGTATTTT
CDR3: CASSETVRGTDTQYF
J: TRBJ2-3
size: NA
D: TRBD1
V: TRBV2

DNA: TGTGCCAGCAGAAACGCAGGCCATGAGCAGTTCTTC
CDR3: CASRNAGHEQFF
J: TRBJ2-1
size: NA
D: NA
V: TRBV6-5

DNA: TGTGCCAGCAGCGTAGAGATGGGGGCCCTAGGAGATGAAGCTTTCTTT
CDR3: CASSVEMGALGDEAFF
J: TRBJ1-1
size: NA
D: NA
V: TRBV9

DNA: TGTGCCAGCAGTTACTCGAGCGGGTCGGGGGAGACCCAGTACTTC
CDR3: CASSYSSGSGETQYF
J: TRBJ2-5
size: NA
D: NA
V: TRBV6-6